This T cell receptor (beta chain) was identified during a study of identical twins. Findings of the study overall: Fewer insertions were carried by abundant cord blood beta clonotypes, but none was seen in memory repertoires.

MiXCR was run by TCRdb on the 5' RACE reads, yielding one entry per CDR3 protein. The sample yields 200,000 to 250,000 distinct CDR3 sequences, roughly 7% seen once. This clonotype was counted ten times or more. Antigen: not known. This CDR3 has 13 residues. V lost 7 bases and J 2 bases, leaving 10 bases between the germline ends. Germline CDR1 reads KGHDR; CDR2 reads SFDVKD. These records were also assigned to another study, of yellow fever vaccine responses in identical twins.

This clonotype was obtained from a woman aged 18 to 35 in good health. The sample consisted of memory (CD45RO+) T cells sorted from blood. This sequence joins TRBV24-1 and TRBJ1-1; D ambiguous. The CDR3 loop is CATRATSNTEAFF. The CDR3 DNA reads as TGTGCCACCAGGGCCACATCTAACACTGAAGCTTTCTTT.